These 9 T cell receptor beta chains share one sample of origin, sequenced in a study of blood T cell repertoires in COVID-19. TCRdb's copy holds only in-frame clones and misses some; the assay was immunoSEQ multiplex PCR. This repertoire shows 150,000 to 200,000 clones, 70% to 90% found once; its top ten account for about a tenth. The sequenced sample consisted of peripheral blood. These receptors all come from a human donor with active or convalescent COVID-19. The donor label of this sample is uncertain.

The V and J genes are TRBV3-1 (or the pseudogene TRBV3-2) and TRBJ1-2; possible D gene TRBD1, 5 bases. CDR3 length equals 17 residues. V shed 1 base and J shed 4 bases, with 19 bases lying between them. CDR1 is LGHDT and CDR2 is YNNKEL in the germline V gene (reference sequence). The CDR3 region is CASSQAGFVGRPYGYTF. CDR3 bases: TGTGCCAGCAGCCAAGCCGGATTCGTGGGGCGCCCCTATGGCTACACCTTC.

This chain uses TRBV7-9 with TRBJ1-2, with D perhaps TRBD1 (5 bases). Trimming shortened V by 1 base and J by 5 bases, and 11 bases separated the two germline ends. This CDR3 is 14 amino acids long. Germline lookup yields CDR1 SEHNR and CDR2 FQNEAQ (reference sequence). The CDR3 sequence is CASSLDRSGYGYTF. The DNA for the CDR3 is TGTGCCAGCAGCTTAGACAGGTCCGGGTATGGCTACACCTTC.

The J gene is TRBJ2-1, the V gene TRBV5-4, with 13 bases that match TRBD2. This CDR3 has 16 residues. Trimming at V came to 3 bases and at J to 7 bases, leaving 7 bases not matched to a gene. CDR1 SGHNT and CDR2 YYREEE come from the germline V gene (reference sequence). CDR3 region: CASSSELAGGPNEQFF. CDR3 in DNA: TGTGCCAGCAGCTCGGAACTAGCGGGGGGGCCGAATGAGCAGTTCTTC.

Worth noting for this clone: In the same sample, other DNA sequences code for this CDR3. The chain couples TRBV7-9 to TRBJ1-5; D might be TRBD1 (5 bases). The V gene's germline CDR1 is SEHNR and CDR2 FQNEAQ (reference sequence). The CDR3 loop spans 13 amino acids. The V end lost 1 base, the J end lost 5 bases, and 6 bases lay between the germline ends. The CDR3 region has the DNA TGTGCCAGCAGCTTAGTAGGGGATCAGCCCCAGCATTTT. It encodes CASSLVGDQPQHF.

The V and J genes are TRBV6-6 and TRBJ2-7; TRBD2 matches 8 bases. Looked up from germline, CDR1 is MNHNY and CDR2 is SVGAGI (reference sequence). CDR3 size: 15 residues. After removal of 2 bases from V and 3 bases from J, the junction contained 6 bases not matched to a gene. CDR3 DNA: TGTGCCAGCAGTTACAGCGGGGGAGGAGTCTACGAGCAGTACTTC. It yields the protein CASSYSGGGVYEQYF.

The genes are TRBV7-9 and TRBJ2-3; D might be TRBD2 (7 bases). V was pared by 0 bases and J by 3 bases, with 10 bases between. The germline gives CDR1 SEHNR, CDR2 FQNEAQ (reference sequence). The CDR3 length is 15 residues. The CDR3 protein is CASSLAGGQTDTQYF. The CDR3 DNA reads TGTGCCAGCAGCTTAGCCGGGGGGCAAACAGATACGCAGTATTTT.

This chain uses TRBV29-1 with TRBJ2-7; D is perhaps TRBD1 (6 bases). The V gene's germline CDR1 is SQVTM and CDR2 ANQGSEA. This CDR3 has 13 residues. Trimming took 7 bases from V and 4 from J, leaving 17 bases between them. This CDR3 is CSAAMIRGYEQYF. CDR3 DNA sequence: TGCAGCGCCGCCATGATCAGGGGTTACGAGCAGTACTTC.

The sample holds a few counts of this clone. V gene TRBV5-1 combines with J gene TRBJ2-5; 7 bases line up with TRBD2. Germline CDR1 SGHRS, CDR2 YFSETQ. With V trimmed by 4 bases and J by 4 bases, 10 bases remained unmatched. There are 15 residues in the CDR3. The CDR3 is CASSSSGSRIETQYF. DNA for the CDR3: TGCGCCAGCAGCAGTAGCGGGTCTCGGATAGAGACCCAGTACTTC.

Notes on this clone: The junction shows a germline mismatch at one end, possibly a read error. The chain carries TRBV5-8 and TRBJ2-1; TRBD2 agrees at 7 bases. CDR1 is SGHTS, CDR2 YDEGEE, per germline. This CDR3 has 16 amino acids. CDR3 coding DNA: TGTGCCAGCGGCTTCCGGAGCGGGAAGAACTACAATGAGCAGTTCTTC. Its translation is CASGFRSGKNYNEQFF.